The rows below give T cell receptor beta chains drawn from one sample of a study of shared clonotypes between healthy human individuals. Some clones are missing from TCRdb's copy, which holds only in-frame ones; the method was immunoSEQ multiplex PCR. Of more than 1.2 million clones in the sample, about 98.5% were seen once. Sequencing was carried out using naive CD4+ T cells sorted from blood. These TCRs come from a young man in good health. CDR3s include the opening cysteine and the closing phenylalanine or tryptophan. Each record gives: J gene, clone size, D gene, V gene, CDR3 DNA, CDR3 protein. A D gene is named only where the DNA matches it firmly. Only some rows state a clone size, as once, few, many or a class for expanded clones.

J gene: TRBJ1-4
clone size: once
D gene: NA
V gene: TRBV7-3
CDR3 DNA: TGTGCCAGCAGCTCCACAGGGTTTCGAGAAAAACTGTTTTTT
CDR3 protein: CASSSTGFREKLFF

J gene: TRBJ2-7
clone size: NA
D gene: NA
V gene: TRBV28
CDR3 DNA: TGTGCCAGCAGTCCGGGACGAACAGTGCAGTACTTC
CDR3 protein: CASSPGRTVQYF

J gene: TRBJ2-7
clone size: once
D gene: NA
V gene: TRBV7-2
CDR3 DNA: TGTGCCAGCAGCTCCCGGGGGAGCGTCGAGCAGTACTTC
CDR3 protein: CASSSRGSVEQYF

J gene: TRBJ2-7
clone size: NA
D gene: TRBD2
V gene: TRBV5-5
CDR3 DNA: TGTGCCAGCAGCCCGGTGGGGACTAGCGGGAGTTACGAGCAGTACTTC
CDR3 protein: CASSPVGTSGSYEQYF

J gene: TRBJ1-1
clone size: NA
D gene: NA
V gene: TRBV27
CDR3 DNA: TGTGCCAGCAGTTCAATGGGCTACAGGGTGTTGGGGATCACTGAAGCTTTCTTT
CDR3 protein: CASSSMGYRVLGITEAFF

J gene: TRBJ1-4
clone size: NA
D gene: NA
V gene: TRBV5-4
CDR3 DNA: TGTGCCAGCAGCCCAAGCCCCGGGACTAATGAAAAACTGTTTTTT
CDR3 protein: CASSPSPGTNEKLFF

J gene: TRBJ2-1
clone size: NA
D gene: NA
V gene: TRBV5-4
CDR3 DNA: TGTGCCAGCAGCTTGACCGGAAGCTCCTACAATGAGCAGTTCTTC
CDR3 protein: CASSLTGSSYNEQFF

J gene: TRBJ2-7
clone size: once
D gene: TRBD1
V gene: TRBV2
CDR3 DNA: TGTGCCAGCAGTGAAGAGGTTGGACAGGGGGTGGAGTACTTC
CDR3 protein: CASSEEVGQGVEYF

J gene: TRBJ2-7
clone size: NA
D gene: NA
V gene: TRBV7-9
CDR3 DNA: TGTGCCAGCAGCCTGGCGGTAAGACAGGCGAGGAACTACGAGCAGTACTTC
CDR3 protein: CASSLAVRQARNYEQYF

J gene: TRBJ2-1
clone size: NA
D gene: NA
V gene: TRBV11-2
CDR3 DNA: TGTGCCAGCAGCTTAGACCAGGGCTACTACAATGAGCAGTTCTTC
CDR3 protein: CASSLDQGYYNEQFF

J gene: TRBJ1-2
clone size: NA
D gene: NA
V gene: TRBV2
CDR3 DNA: TGTGCCAGCAGTGAAGCGCTTCTTTGGGACGGGAAGAGCGGCTACACCTTC
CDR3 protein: CASSEALLWDGKSGYTF

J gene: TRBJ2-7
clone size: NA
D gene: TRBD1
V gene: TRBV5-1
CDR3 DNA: TGCGCCAGCAGCTTGGCCGCAGGGGGCACCTACGAGCAGTACTTC
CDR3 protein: CASSLAAGGTYEQYF

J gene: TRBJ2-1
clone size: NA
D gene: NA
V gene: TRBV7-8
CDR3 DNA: TGTGCCAGCAGCGTAACAAGGACCCAGTTCTATGAGCAGTTCTTC
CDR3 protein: CASSVTRTQFYEQFF